The clone carrying this TCR beta chain has a count of ten or more. Antigen specificity is unknown. Using a J-beta primer mix together with a sample-barcoded 5' primer, a second PCR was run for roughly 7 to 11 cycles. MiXCR, run by TCRdb on the 5' RACE reads, gives a single entry per CDR3 protein. The data contain 1.5 million to 2 million distinct CDR3 sequences, roughly 27% of them singletons. Donors were systemically healthy Caucasian individuals from Russia aged about 6 to 95 years. For every donor, a draw yielded around 10 milliliters of peripheral blood. This sample is drawn from a study of blood T cells in healthy people across ages. The wider study: Template-switching capture recovered about one barcoded beta molecule per two T cells.

CDR3 length: 15 residues. Germline V gene data show CDR1 as LGHNT and CDR2 as FRNRAP. With 3 bases removed from V and 4 bases from J, the gap between germline ends came to 15 bases. Study-wide results and caveats: The authors considered diversity estimates from one million T cells to be underestimates.

Sequencing was done on a sample of blood. The gene calls are TRBV12-5 and TRBJ1-2, with no clear D. This sequence originates from a woman younger than 45 in good health. The CDR3 coding sequence is TGTGCTAGTGGTTTATCTTTCCGGGAAGGCTATGGCTACACCTTC. It is translated as CASGLSFREGYGYTF.